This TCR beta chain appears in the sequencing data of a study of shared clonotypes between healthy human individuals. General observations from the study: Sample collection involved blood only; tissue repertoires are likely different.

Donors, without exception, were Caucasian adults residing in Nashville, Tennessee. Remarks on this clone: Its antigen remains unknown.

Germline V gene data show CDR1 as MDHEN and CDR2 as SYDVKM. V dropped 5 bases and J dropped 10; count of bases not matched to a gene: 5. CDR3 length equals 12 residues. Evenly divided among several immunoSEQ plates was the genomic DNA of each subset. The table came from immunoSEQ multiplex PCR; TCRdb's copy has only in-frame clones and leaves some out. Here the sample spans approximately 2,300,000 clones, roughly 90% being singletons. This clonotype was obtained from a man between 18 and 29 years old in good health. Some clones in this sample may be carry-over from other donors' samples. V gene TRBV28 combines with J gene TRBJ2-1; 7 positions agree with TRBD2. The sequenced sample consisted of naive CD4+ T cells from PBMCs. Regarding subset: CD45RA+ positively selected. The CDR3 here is CASSTPGREQFF. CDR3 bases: TGTGCCAGCAGTACCCCCGGGAGGGAGCAGTTCTTC.